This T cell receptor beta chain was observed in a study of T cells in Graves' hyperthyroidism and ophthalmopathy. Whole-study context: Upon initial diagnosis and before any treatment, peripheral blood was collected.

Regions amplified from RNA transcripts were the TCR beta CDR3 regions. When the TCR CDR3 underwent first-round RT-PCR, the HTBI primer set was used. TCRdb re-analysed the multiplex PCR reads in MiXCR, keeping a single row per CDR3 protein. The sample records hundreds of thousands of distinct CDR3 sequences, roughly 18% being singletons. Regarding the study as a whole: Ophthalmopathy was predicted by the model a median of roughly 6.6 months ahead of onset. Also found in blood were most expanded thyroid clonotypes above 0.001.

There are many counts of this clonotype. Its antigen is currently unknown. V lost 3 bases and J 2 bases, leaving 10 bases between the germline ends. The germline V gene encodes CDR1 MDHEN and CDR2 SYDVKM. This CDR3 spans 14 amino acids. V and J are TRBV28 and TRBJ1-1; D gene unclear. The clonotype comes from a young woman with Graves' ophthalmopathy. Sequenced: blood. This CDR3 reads CASSFRLVNTEAFF. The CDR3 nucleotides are TGTGCCAGCAGTTTCAGGCTGGTAAACACTGAAGCTTTCTTT.